This T cell receptor beta chain was sequenced during a study of blood T cell repertoires in COVID-19. Study summary: Nucleic acid was either cDNA or gDNA, and it came from T cells, B-cell-depleted T cells, or PBMCs.

The authors' processing: How many nucleated cells were present was estimated from reference gene primer amplification. Profiled with immunoSEQ multiplex PCR; TCRdb holds only in-frame clones, not every one. V and J calls and clone size are copied from that table; D and trimming were computed from the DNA. Here the sample spans about 150,000 clones, 80% to 90% being singletons. CDR1 is SGHVS and CDR2 is FQNEAQ in the germline V gene. V gave up 3 bases and J gave up 3 bases, with 12 bases separating them. The length of the CDR3 is 15 residues. The sequence was obtained from a woman in her thirties or forties with acute or convalescent COVID-19. The sample comprised peripheral blood. The chain couples TRBV7-8 to TRBJ2-1, with D perhaps TRBD1 (7 bases). CDR3 coding DNA: TGTGCCAGCAGCTTCGGGGGACAGATCTACAATGAGCAGTTCTTC. The encoded protein is CASSFGGQIYNEQFF.